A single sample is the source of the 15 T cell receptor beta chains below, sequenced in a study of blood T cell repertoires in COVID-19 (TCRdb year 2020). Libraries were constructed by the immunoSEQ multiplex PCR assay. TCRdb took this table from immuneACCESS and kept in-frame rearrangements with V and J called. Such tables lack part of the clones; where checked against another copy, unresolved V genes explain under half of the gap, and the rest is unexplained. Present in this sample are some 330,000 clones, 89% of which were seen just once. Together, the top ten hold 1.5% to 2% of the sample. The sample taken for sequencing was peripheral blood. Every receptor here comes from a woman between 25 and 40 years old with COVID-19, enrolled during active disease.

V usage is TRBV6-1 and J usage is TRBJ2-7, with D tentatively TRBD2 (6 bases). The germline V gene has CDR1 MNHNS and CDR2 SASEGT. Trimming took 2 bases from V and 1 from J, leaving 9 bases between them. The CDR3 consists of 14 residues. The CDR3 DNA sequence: TGTGCCAGCAGTGAATACGGGGGTTCCTACGAGCAGTACGTC. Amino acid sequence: CASSEYGGSYEQYV.

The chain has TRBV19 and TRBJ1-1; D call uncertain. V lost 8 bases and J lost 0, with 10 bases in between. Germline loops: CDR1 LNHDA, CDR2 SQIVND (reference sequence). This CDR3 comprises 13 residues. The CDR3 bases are TGTGCCAGTTCTAGCACATTGAACACTGAAGCTTTCTTT. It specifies CASSSTLNTEAFF. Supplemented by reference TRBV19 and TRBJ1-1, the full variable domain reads DGGITQSPKYLFRKEGQNVTLSCEQNLNHDAMYWYRQDPGQGLRLIYYSQIVNDFQKGDIAEGYSVSREKKESFPLTVTSAQKNPTAFYLCASSSTLNTEAFFGQGTRLTVV.

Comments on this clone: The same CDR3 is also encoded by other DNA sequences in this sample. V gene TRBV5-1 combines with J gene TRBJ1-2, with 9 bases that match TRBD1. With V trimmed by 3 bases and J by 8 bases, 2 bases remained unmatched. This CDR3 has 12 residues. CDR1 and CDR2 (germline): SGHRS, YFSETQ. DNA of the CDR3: TGCGCCAGCAGCTGGGACAGGGACGGCTACACCTTC. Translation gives CASSWDRDGYTF.

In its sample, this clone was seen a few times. The CDR3 region has the DNA TGTGCCAGCAGCCAAGTAGAGGGTGTGGGAGAAAAACTGTTTTTT. Protein product: CASSQVEGVGEKLFF. V usage is TRBV4-2 and J usage is TRBJ1-4, with D unresolved. The CDR3 has 15 residues. V was cut by 1 base and J by 8 bases, with 14 bases left in between. Germline lookup yields CDR1 LGHNA and CDR2 YNFKEQ.

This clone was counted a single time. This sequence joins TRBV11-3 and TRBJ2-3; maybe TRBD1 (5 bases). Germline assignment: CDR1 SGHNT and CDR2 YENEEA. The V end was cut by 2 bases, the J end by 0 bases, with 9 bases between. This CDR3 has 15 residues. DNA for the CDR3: TGTGCCAGCAGCTTACAGGGAACTAGCACAGATACGCAGTATTTT. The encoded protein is CASSLQGTSTDTQYF.

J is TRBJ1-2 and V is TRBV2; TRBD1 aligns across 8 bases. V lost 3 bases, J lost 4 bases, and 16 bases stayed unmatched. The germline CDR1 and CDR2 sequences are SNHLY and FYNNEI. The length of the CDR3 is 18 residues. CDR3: CASSDPHPFGQGVYGYTF. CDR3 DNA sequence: TGTGCCAGCAGTGACCCGCACCCTTTTGGACAGGGCGTCTATGGCTACACCTTC.

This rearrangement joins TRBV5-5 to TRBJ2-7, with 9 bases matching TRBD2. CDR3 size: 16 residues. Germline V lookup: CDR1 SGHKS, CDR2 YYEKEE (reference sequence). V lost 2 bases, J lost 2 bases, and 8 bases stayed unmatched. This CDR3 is CASSFVGTSLTYEQYF. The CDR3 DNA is TGTGCCAGCAGCTTTGTGGGGACTAGCCTCACCTACGAGCAGTACTTC.

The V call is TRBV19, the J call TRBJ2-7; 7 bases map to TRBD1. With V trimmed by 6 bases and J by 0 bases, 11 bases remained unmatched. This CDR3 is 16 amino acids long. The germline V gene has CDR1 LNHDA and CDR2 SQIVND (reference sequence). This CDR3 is CASRLAGTASSYEQYV. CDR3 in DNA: TGTGCCAGTAGACTGGCCGGGACAGCTAGCTCCTACGAGCAGTACGTC.

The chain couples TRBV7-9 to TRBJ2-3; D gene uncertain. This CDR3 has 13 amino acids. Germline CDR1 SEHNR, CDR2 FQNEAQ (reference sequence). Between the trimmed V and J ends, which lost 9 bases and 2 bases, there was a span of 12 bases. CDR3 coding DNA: TGTGCCAGGGTTGGCAGAAACACAGATACGCAGTATTTT. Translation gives CARVGRNTDTQYF.

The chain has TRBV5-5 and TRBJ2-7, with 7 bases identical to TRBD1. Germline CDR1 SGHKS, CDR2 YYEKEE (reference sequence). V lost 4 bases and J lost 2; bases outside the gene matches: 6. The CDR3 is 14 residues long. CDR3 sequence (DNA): TGTGCCAGCAGCCCCGCACAGGGGACCTACGAGCAGTACTTC. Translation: CASSPAQGTYEQYF.

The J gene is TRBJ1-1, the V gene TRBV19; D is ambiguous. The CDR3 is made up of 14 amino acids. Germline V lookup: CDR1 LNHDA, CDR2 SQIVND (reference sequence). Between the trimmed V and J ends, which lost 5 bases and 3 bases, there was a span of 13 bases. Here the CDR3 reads CASSPRREYTEAFF. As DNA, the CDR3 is TGTGCCAGTAGTCCTCGGAGGGAGTACACTGAAGCTTTCTTT.

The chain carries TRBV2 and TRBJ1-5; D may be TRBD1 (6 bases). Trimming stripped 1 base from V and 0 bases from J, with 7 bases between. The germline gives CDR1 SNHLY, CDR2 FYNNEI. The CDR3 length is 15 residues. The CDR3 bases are TGTGCCAGCAGTGAAGGGGACACTAGCAATCAGCCCCAGCATTTT. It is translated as CASSEGDTSNQPQHF. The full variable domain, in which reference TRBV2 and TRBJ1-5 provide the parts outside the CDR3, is EPEVTQTPSHQVTQMGQEVILRCVPISNHLYFYWYRQILGQKVEFLVSFYNNEISEKSEIFDDQFSVERPDGSNFTLKIRSTKLEDSAMYFCASSEGDTSNQPQHFGDGTRLSIL.

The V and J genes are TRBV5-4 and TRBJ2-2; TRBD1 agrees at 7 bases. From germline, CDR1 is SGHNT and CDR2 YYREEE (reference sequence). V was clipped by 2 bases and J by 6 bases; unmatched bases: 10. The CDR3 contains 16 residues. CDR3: CASSFRARDRSGELFF. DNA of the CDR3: TGTGCCAGCAGCTTTCGGGCCCGGGACAGATCCGGGGAGCTGTTTTTT.

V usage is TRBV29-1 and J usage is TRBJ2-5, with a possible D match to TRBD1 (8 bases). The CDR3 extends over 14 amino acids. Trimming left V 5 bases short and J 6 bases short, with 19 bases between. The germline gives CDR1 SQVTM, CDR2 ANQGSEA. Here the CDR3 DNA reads TGCAGCGTTACTACCTGGACAGGGACTAAGACCCAGTACTTC. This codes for CSVTTWTGTKTQYF.

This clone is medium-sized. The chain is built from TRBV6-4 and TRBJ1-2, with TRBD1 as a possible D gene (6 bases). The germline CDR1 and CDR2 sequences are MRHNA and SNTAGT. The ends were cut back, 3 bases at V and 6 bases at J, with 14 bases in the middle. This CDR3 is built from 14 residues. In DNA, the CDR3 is TGTGCCAGCAGTGAGGGTGCAGGGGAGAATGGCTACACCTTC. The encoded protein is CASSEGAGENGYTF.